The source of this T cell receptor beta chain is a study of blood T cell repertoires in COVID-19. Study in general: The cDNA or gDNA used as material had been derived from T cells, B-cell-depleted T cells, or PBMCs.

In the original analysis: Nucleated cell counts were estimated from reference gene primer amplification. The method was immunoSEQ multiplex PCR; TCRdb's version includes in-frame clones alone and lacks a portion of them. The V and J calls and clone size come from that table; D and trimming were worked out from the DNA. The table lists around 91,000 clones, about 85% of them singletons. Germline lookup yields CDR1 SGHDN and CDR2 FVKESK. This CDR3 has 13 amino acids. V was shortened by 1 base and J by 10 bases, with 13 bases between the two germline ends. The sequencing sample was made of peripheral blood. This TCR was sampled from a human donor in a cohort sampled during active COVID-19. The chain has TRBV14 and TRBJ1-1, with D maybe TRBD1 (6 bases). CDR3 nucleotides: TGTGCCAGCAGCCAAGGCAGGGGCCTTGGAGCTTTCTTT. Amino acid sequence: CASSQGRGLGAFF.